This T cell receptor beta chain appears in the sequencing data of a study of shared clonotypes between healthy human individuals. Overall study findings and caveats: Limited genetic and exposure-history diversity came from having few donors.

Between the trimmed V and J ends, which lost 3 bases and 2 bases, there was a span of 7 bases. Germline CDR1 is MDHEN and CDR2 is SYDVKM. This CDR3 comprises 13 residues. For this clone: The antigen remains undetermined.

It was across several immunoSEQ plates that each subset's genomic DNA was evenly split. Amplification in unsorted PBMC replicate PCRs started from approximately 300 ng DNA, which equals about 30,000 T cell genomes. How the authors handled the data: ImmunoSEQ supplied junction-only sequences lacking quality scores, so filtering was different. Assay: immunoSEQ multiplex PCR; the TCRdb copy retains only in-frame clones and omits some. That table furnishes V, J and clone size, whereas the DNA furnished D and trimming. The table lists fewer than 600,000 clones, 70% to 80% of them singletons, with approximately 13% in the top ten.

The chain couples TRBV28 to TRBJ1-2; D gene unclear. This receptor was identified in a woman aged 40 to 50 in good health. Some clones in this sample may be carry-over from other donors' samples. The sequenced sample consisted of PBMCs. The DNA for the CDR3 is TGTGCCAGCAGTTTCGTCGGAAACTATGGCTACACCTTC. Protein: CASSFVGNYGYTF.